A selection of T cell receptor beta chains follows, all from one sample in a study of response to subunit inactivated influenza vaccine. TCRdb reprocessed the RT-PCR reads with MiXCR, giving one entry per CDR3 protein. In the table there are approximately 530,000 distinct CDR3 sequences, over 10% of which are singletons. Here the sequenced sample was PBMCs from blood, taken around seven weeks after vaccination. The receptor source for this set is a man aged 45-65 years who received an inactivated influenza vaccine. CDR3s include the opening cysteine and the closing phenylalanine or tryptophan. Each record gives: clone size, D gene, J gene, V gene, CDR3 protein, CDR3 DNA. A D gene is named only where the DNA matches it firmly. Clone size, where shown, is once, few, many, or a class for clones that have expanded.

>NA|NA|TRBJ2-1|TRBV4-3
CASSRQVYGNEQFF
TGCGCCAGCAGCCGACAGGTATATGGCAATGAGCAGTTCTTC
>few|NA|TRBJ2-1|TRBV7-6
CASSLAILGNEQFF
TGTGCCAGCAGCTTAGCGATTCTCGGCAATGAGCAGTTCTTC
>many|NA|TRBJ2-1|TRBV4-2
CASSQGRGSVSYNEQFF
TGTGCCAGCAGCCAAGGAAGGGGTTCGGTCTCCTACAATGAGCAGTTCTTC
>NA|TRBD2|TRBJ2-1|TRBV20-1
CSARGMTSTFEQFF
TGCAGTGCTAGAGGGATGACTAGCACCTTTGAGCAGTTCTTC
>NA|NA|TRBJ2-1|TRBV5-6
CASSWGLRNEQFF
TGTGCCAGCAGCTGGGGACTCCGAAATGAGCAGTTCTTC
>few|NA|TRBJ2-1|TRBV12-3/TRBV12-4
CASSLVLVGHEQFF
TGTGCCAGCAGTTTAGTACTAGTAGGCCATGAGCAGTTCTTC
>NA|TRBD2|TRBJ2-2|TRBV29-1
CSVEGTLAGTNTGELFF
TGCAGCGTTGAGGGAACACTAGCGGGGACGAACACCGGGGAGCTGTTTTTT
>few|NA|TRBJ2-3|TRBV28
CASSPWIPSTTDTQYF
TGTGCCAGCAGCCCATGGATCCCGAGTACGACAGATACGCAGTATTTT
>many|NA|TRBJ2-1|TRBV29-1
CSVVRLARGEQFF
TGCAGCGTTGTTCGGCTAGCGAGGGGTGAGCAGTTCTTC
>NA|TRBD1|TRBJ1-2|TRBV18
CASSPDRDYGYTF
TGTGCCAGCTCTCCGGACAGGGACTATGGCTACACCTTC
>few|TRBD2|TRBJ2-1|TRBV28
CASILAGGRNEQFF
TGTGCCAGCATACTAGCGGGGGGCCGGAATGAGCAGTTCTTC
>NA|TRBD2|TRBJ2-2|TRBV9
CASSVGNSGSSGGELFF
TGTGCCAGCAGCGTAGGTAATAGCGGGAGTTCCGGCGGGGAGCTGTTTTTT
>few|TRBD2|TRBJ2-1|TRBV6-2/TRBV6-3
CASSPTSGRASGEQFF
TGTGCCAGCAGTCCGACTAGCGGGAGGGCGTCCGGTGAGCAGTTCTTC
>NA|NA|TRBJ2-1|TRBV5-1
CASSLAPGPNNEQFF
TGCGCCAGCAGCTTGGCCCCCGGCCCAAACAATGAGCAGTTCTTC
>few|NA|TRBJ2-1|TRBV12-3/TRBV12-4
CASRGGAGSYNEQFF
TGTGCCAGTAGAGGGGGTGCGGGCTCCTACAATGAGCAGTTCTTC
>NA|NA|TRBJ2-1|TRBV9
CASSVLPGVGYNEQFF
TGTGCCAGCAGCGTATTACCGGGTGTTGGCTACAATGAGCAGTTCTTC
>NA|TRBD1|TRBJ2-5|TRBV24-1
CATSEHPGQKETQYF
TGTGCCACCAGTGAACATCCGGGACAGAAAGAGACCCAGTACTTC
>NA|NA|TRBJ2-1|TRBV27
CASSFSRQWACNEQFF
TGTGCCAGCAGTTTCTCCCGACAGTGGGCCTGCAATGAGCAGTTCTTC
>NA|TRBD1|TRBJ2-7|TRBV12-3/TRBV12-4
CASGRGQGLLYEQYF
TGTGCCAGCGGGAGGGGACAGGGGCTTCTCTACGAGCAGTACTTC
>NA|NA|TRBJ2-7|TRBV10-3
CAISESRDNYEQYF
TGTGCCATCAGTGAGTCGCGGGACAACTACGAGCAGTACTTC
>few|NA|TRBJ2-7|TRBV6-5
CASRYTDLSYEQYF
TGTGCCAGCAGATACACGGATTTAAGCTACGAGCAGTACTTC
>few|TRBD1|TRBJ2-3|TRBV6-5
CASSYSGQDTDTQYF
TGTGCCAGCAGTTACTCGGGACAGGACACAGATACGCAGTATTTT
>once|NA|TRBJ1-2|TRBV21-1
CASSNDSLRGYTF
TGTGCCAGCAGCAACGATTCGCTGAGGGGCTACACCTTC
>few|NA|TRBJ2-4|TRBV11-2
CASSLGAGATIYIQYF
TGTGCCAGCAGCTTAGGTGCAGGGGCTACTATCTACATTCAGTACTTC
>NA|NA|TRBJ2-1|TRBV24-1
CATSDPVGYNEQFF
TGTGCCACCAGTGATCCCGTGGGCTACAATGAGCAGTTCTTC
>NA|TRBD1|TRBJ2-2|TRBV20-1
CSASWTGGHGELFF
TGCAGTGCTAGTTGGACAGGGGGCCACGGGGAGCTGTTTTTT
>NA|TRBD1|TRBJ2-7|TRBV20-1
CSASKTGVRSYEQYF
TGCAGTGCAAGTAAAACAGGGGTTAGATCCTACGAGCAGTACTTC
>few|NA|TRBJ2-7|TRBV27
CASSLMGPYSYEQYF
TGTGCCAGCAGTTTAATGGGGCCTTACTCCTACGAGCAGTACTTC
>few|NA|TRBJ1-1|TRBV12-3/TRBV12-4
CASSPPIWGTEAFF
TGTGCCAGCAGCCCCCCCATATGGGGCACTGAAGCTTTCTTT
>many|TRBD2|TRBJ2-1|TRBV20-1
CSARGEGLAVQFF
TGCAGTGCTAGAGGCGAGGGGCTAGCGGTTCAGTTCTTC
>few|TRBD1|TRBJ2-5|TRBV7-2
CASSSGQVPTGETQYF
TGTGCCAGCAGCTCGGGACAGGTCCCTACGGGAGAGACCCAGTACTTC
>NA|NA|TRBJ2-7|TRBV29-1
CSVAWKGYEQYF
TGCAGCGTGGCTTGGAAGGGTTACGAGCAGTACTTC
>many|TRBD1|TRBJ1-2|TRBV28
CASSGREGQGEDFYGYTF
TGTGCCAGCAGTGGCCGTGAGGGACAGGGGGAAGATTTCTATGGCTACACCTTC
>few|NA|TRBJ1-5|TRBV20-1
CSARSGYSNQPQHF
TGCAGTGCTAGAAGTGGCTATAGCAATCAGCCCCAGCATTTT
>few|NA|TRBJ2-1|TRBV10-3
CAIRDYNEQFF
TGTGCCATCCGGGACTACAATGAGCAGTTCTTC
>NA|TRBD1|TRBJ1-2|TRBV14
CASSQGGQGFTYGYTF
TGTGCCAGCAGCCAAGGTGGACAGGGGTTCACCTATGGCTACACCTTC
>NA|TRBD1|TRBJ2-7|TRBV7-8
CASRSTGTGNEQYF
TGTGCCAGCAGATCAACCGGGACAGGGAACGAGCAGTACTTC
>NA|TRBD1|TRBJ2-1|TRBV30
CAWRVLGQRYNEQFF
TGTGCCTGGAGGGTCCTGGGACAGCGCTACAATGAGCAGTTCTTC
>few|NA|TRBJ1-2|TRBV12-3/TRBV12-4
CASSFRLQGNGYTF
TGTGCCAGCAGTTTCCGTTTACAGGGAAACGGCTACACCTTC
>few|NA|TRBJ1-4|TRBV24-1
CATSPGRGEKLFF
TGTGCCACCAGTCCCGGCAGGGGAGAAAAACTGTTTTTT
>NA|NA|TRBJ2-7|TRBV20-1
CSANGDGFYEQYF
TGCAGTGCGAACGGGGACGGATTCTACGAGCAGTACTTC
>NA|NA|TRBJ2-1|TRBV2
CARGTSYNEQFF
TGTGCCAGGGGAACCTCCTACAATGAGCAGTTCTTC
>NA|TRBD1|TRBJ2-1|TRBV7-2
CASSLQGVGEQFF
TGTGCCAGCAGCCTCCAGGGGGTGGGTGAGCAGTTCTTC
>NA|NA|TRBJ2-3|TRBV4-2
CASSQEYHTDTQYF
TGTGCCAGCAGCCAGGAATACCACACAGATACGCAGTATTTT